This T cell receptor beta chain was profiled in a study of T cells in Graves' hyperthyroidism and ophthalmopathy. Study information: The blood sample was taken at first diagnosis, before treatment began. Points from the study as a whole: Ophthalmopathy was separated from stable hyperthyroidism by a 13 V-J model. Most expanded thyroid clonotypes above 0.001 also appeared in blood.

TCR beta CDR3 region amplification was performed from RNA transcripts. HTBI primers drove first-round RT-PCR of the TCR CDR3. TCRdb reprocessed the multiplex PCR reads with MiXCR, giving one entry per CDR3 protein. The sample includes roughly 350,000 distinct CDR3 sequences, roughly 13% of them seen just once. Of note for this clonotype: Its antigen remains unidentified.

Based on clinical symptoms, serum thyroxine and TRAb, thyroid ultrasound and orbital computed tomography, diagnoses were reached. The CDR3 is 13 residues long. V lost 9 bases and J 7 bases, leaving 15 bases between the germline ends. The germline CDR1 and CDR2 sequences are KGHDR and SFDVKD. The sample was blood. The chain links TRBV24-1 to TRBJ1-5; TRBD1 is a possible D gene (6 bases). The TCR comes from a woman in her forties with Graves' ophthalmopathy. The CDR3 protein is CATGGQKGQPQHF. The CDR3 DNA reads TGTGCCACCGGCGGACAGAAGGGACAGCCCCAGCATTTT.